The 3 T cell receptor beta chains reported below all come from one sample, sequenced in a study of blood T cell repertoires in COVID-19. Using immunoSEQ multiplex PCR, the repertoire was profiled, and TCRdb retains in-frame clones only, with some absent. The table lists 90,000 to 110,000 clones, roughly 80% of them singletons. Sequencing was carried out using peripheral blood. The receptors were sampled from a human donor in a cohort sampled during active or convalescent COVID-19.

This clone was detected only once. This sequence joins TRBV5-1 and TRBJ2-2; 8 bases are a match to TRBD1. The junction had 5 bases not matched to a gene; V was cut back by 5 bases and J by 5 bases. CDR1 SGHRS and CDR2 YFSETQ come from the germline V gene. The length of the CDR3 is 14 residues. CDR3: CASRGQGATGELFF. The CDR3 coding sequence is TGCGCCAGCAGAGGGCAGGGGGCAACCGGGGAGCTGTTTTTT.

V gene TRBV6-5 combines with J gene TRBJ2-7; 7 bases map to TRBD1. The CDR3 runs 16 residues. The J segment lost 3 bases and the V segment lost 0 bases, leaving 8 bases of the junction unmatched. Germline V gene data show CDR1 as MNHEY and CDR2 as SVGAGI. In nucleotides, the CDR3 is TGTGCCAGCAGTTACTCGAGTCAGGGGGTTAACTACGAGCAGTACTTC. Amino acids: CASSYSSQGVNYEQYF.

V is TRBV19 and J is TRBJ2-7; perhaps TRBD1 as D (5 bases). The V gene lost 7 bases and the J gene lost 4 bases, with 14 bases spanning the gap. The CDR3 covers 13 residues. Germline CDR1 is LNHDA and CDR2 is SQIVND (reference sequence). This CDR3 reads CASIVDIHYEQYF. In DNA form, the CDR3 reads TGTGCCAGTATCGTGGACATTCATTACGAGCAGTACTTC.